This T cell receptor (beta chain) was sequenced in a study of Ad26.COV2.S vaccination and SARS-CoV-2 variants. Study-level information: The trial was COV1001 and the donor's arm was Ad26.COV2.S.

Measured with immunoSEQ multiplex PCR; TCRdb has only the in-frame clones, and not every one. This sample carries hundreds of thousands of clones, approximately 90% of them seen once, and the ten largest clones take 12%. This CDR3 comprises 15 residues. The germline V gene encodes CDR1 SGHTA and CDR2 FQGNSA. V lost 0 bases to trimming and J lost 5 bases; unmatched junction nucleotides: 2. Specified treatment: roughly 20 received Ad26.COV2.S at low or high dose, single or two shots; about 5 received placebo; per-sample allocation not given. Samples analyzed were those drawn on day 63 after the first vaccine or placebo injection.

This sequence joins TRBV7-2 and TRBJ1-4; 8 bases line up with TRBD1. The sequence was collected from a person aged 18-65 years who received the Ad26.COV2.S COVID-19 vaccine or a placebo. The material sequenced was peripheral blood, taken in a trial of Ad26.COV2.S vaccine versus placebo. DNA of the CDR3: TGTGCCAGCAGCTTAGCTCGGACAGGGAATGAAAAACTGTTTTTT. Translated: CASSLARTGNEKLFF.